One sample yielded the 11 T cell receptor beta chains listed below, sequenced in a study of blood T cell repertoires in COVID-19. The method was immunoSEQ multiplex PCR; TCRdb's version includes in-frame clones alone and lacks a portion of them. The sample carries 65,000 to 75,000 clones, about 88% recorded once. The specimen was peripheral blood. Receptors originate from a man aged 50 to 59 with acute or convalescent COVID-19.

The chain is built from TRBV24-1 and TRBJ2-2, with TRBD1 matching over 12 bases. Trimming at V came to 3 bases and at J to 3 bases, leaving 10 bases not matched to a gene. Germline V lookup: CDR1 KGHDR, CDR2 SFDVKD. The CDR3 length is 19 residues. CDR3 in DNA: TGTGCCACCAGTGATCTCAGCGGGACAGGGGGCGCGGACACCGGGGAGCTGTTTTTT. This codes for CATSDLSGTGGADTGELFF.

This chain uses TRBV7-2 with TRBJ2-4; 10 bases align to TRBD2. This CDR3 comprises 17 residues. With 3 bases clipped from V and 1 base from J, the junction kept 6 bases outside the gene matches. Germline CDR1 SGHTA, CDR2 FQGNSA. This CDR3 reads CASSFLAGDFAKNIQYF. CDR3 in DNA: TGTGCCAGCAGCTTCCTAGCGGGAGACTTCGCCAAAAACATTCAGTACTTC. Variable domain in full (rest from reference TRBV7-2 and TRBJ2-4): GAGVSQSPSNKVTEKGKDVELRCDPISGHTALYWYRQSLGQGLEFLIYFQGNSAPDKSGLPSDRFSAERTGGSVSTLTIQRTQQEDSAVYLCASSFLAGDFAKNIQYFGAGTRLSVL.

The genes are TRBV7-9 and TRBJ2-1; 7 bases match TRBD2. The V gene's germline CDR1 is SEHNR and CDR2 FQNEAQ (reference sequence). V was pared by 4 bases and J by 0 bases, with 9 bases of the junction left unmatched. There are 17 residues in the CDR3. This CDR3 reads CASSSTGGLSSYNEQFF. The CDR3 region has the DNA TGTGCCAGCAGCTCAACGGGGGGACTAAGCTCCTACAATGAGCAGTTCTTC.

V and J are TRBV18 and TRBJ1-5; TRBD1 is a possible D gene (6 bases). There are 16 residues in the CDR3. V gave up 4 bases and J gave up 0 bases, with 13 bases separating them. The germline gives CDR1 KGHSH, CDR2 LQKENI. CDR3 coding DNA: TGTGCCAGCTCACTCGGGACACCTTATAGCAATCAGCCCCAGCATTTT. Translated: CASSLGTPYSNQPQHF.

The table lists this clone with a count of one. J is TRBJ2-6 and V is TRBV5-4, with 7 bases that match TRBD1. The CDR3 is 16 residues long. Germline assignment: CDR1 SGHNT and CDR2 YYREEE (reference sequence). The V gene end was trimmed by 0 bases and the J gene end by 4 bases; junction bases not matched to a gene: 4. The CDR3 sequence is CASSLGTGAGANVLTF. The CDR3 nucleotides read TGTGCCAGCAGCTTGGGAACAGGGGCGGGGGCCAACGTCCTGACTTTC.

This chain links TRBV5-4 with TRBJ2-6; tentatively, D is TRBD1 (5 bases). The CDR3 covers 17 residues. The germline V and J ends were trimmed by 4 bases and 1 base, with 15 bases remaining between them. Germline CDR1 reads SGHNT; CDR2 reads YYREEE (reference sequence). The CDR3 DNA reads TGTGCCAGCAGCCCTCACAGGACCTTTTCTGGGGCCAACGTCCTGACTTTC. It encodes CASSPHRTFSGANVLTF.

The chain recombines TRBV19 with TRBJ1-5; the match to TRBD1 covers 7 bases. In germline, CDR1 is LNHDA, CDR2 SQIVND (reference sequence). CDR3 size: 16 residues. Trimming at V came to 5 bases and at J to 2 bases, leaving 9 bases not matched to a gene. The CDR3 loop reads CASSVGQDRGNQPQHF. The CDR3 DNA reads TGTGCCAGTAGTGTCGGACAGGACCGCGGCAATCAGCCCCAGCATTTT.

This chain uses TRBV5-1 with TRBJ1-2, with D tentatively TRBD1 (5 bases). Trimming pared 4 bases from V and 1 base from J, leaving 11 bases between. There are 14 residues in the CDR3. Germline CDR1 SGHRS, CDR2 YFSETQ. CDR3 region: CASSQGFNNYGYTF. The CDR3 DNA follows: TGCGCCAGCAGCCAGGGATTCAATAACTATGGCTACACCTTC.

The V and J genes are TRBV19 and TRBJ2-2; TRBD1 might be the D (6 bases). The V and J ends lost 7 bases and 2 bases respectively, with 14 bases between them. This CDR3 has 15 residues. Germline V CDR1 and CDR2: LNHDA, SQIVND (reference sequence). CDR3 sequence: CASTGAGTNTGELFF. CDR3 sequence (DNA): TGTGCCAGTACAGGGGCCGGAACAAACACCGGGGAGCTGTTTTTT. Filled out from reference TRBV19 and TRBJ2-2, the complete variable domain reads DGGITQSPKYLFRKEGQNVTLSCEQNLNHDAMYWYRQDPGQGLRLIYYSQIVNDFQKGDIAEGYSVSREKKESFPLTVTSAQKNPTAFYLCASTGAGTNTGELFFGEGSRLTVL.

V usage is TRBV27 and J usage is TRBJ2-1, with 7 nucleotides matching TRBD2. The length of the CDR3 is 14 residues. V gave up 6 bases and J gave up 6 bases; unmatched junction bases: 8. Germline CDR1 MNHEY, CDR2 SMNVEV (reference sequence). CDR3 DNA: TGTGCCAGCAGCCAAGGTGGGACTACCAATGAGCAGTTCTTC. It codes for CASSQGGTTNEQFF.

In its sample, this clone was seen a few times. CDR3 bases: TGCGCCAGCAGCCAAGGGGCGGGACTAGCAGACAATGAGCAGTTCTTC. Encoded protein: CASSQGAGLADNEQFF. The V gene is TRBV4-1, the J gene TRBJ2-1; the match to TRBD2 covers 9 bases. V lost 1 base to trimming and J lost 5 bases; unmatched junction nucleotides: 6. There are 16 residues in the CDR3. In germline, CDR1 is MGHRA, CDR2 YSYEKL.